The TCR beta chain under discussion was sequenced for a study of T cell changes during pregnancy in multiple sclerosis. TCRdb keeps only in-frame clones here, not all; method: immunoSEQ multiplex PCR. The repertoire holds around 62,000 clones, with approximately 90% as singletons. Material: peripheral blood, obtained in the first trimester of pregnancy. This TCR was recovered from a female donor with multiple sclerosis, enrolled in a pregnancy study.

The CDR3 DNA reads TGTGCCTGGAGTGGGACAGCCGCTAATCAGCCCCAGCATTTT. Translating gives CAWSGTAANQPQHF. The chain recombines TRBV30 with TRBJ1-5; possible D gene TRBD1, 6 bases. Trimming stripped 1 base from V and 4 bases from J, with 11 bases between. The CDR3 is made up of 14 amino acids. In germline, CDR1 is GTSNPN, CDR2 SVGIG (reference sequence).